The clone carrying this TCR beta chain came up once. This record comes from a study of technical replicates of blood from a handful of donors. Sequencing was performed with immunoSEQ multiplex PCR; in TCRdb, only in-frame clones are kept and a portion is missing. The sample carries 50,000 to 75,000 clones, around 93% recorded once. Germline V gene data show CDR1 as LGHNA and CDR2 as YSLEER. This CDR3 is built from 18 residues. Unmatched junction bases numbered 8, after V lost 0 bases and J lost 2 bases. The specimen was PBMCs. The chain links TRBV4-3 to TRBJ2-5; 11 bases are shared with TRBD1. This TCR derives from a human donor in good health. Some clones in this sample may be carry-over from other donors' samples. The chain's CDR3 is CASSQDSLGTGGQETQYF. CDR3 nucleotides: TGCGCCAGCAGCCAAGACTCCTTGGGGACAGGGGGGCAAGAGACCCAGTACTTC.